Listed below are T cell receptor beta chains from one sample, sequenced in a study of T cells in Graves' hyperthyroidism and ophthalmopathy. Each CDR3 protein gets one entry after TCRdb re-called the multiplex PCR reads with MiXCR. The table shows 600,000 to 650,000 distinct CDR3 sequences, with roughly 16% occurring only once. The specimen was blood. Source of these receptors: a woman aged 25 to 45 with Graves' hyperthyroidism. Both conserved end residues are trimmed from each CDR3. The D gene is left open where the match is weak.

v_call: TRBV11-1; j_call: TRBJ1-5; d_call: -; cdr3_aa: ASSLDSHQPQH
v_call: TRBV28; j_call: TRBJ2-7; d_call: -; cdr3_aa: ASRRTGTTSYEQY
v_call: TRBV4-2; j_call: TRBJ1-2; d_call: -; cdr3_aa: ASSQVGTARGYGYT
v_call: TRBV14; j_call: TRBJ2-7; d_call: -; cdr3_aa: ASSQYYRAYEQY
v_call: TRBV15; j_call: TRBJ1-1; d_call: -; cdr3_aa: ATSRDSDEAF
v_call: TRBV6-1; j_call: TRBJ1-2; d_call: TRBD1; cdr3_aa: ASRAPDRDSYGYT
v_call: TRBV18; j_call: TRBJ1-1; d_call: -; cdr3_aa: ASSPASGYGRTEAF
v_call: TRBV6-1; j_call: TRBJ2-7; d_call: TRBD1; cdr3_aa: ASSEIGTGTYEQY
v_call: TRBV30; j_call: TRBJ2-7; d_call: TRBD2; cdr3_aa: AWSGRDYSYEQY
v_call: TRBV7-2; j_call: TRBJ2-3; d_call: -; cdr3_aa: ASSWGGTATDTQY
v_call: TRBV29-1; j_call: TRBJ2-1; d_call: TRBD2; cdr3_aa: SAVTGTSGSVYEQF
v_call: TRBV11-2; j_call: TRBJ2-7; d_call: TRBD1; cdr3_aa: ASSLVPGGPNEQY
v_call: TRBV6-1; j_call: TRBJ1-2; d_call: TRBD1; cdr3_aa: ASSFTDRANYGYT
v_call: TRBV20-1; j_call: TRBJ2-7; d_call: -; cdr3_aa: SARDIQGSSYEQY
v_call: TRBV9; j_call: TRBJ1-1; d_call: TRBD1; cdr3_aa: ASSVGGQVGGGAF
v_call: TRBV12-3/TRBV12-4; j_call: TRBJ2-7; d_call: -; cdr3_aa: ASSCRPMGFYEQY
v_call: TRBV20-1; j_call: TRBJ2-5; d_call: -; cdr3_aa: SAQSQETQY
v_call: TRBV28; j_call: TRBJ2-5; d_call: -; cdr3_aa: ASSPLGQGED
v_call: TRBV7-9; j_call: TRBJ2-7; d_call: TRBD1; cdr3_aa: ASSQRPGTVSYEQY
v_call: TRBV6-1; j_call: TRBJ1-1; d_call: TRBD1; cdr3_aa: ASSERERQGATEAF
v_call: TRBV12-3/TRBV12-4; j_call: TRBJ2-1; d_call: -; cdr3_aa: ASTKQGRNEQF
v_call: TRBV20-1; j_call: TRBJ2-5; d_call: -; cdr3_aa: SAIPSNSQETQY
v_call: TRBV24-1; j_call: TRBJ2-7; d_call: TRBD1; cdr3_aa: ATSDPGTGYYEQY
v_call: TRBV11-2; j_call: TRBJ2-3; d_call: -; cdr3_aa: ASSPLRANTQY
v_call: TRBV19; j_call: TRBJ1-5; d_call: -; cdr3_aa: ATGGWGNQPQH
v_call: TRBV6-5; j_call: TRBJ2-1; d_call: -; cdr3_aa: ASSYSWVHRSYNEQF
v_call: TRBV2; j_call: TRBJ2-2; d_call: TRBD1; cdr3_aa: ASSRRGPGGTGELF
v_call: TRBV5-1; j_call: TRBJ2-7; d_call: -; cdr3_aa: ASTFGRGIYEQY
v_call: TRBV25-1; j_call: TRBJ2-7; d_call: TRBD2; cdr3_aa: ASSLTLSGAYEQY
v_call: TRBV4-2; j_call: TRBJ1-2; d_call: -; cdr3_aa: ASSQRPGANYGYT
v_call: TRBV30; j_call: TRBJ2-7; d_call: TRBD2; cdr3_aa: AWSGGGLREGYEQY
v_call: TRBV12-3/TRBV12-4; j_call: TRBJ2-3; d_call: TRBD1; cdr3_aa: ASSLPPLQGASSTDTQY
v_call: TRBV27; j_call: TRBJ1-2; d_call: -; cdr3_aa: ASRNPVYGYT
v_call: TRBV7-2; j_call: TRBJ2-3; d_call: -; cdr3_aa: ASSKHPPGGMRTDTQY
v_call: TRBV7-2; j_call: TRBJ2-7; d_call: -; cdr3_aa: ASSLVGADYEQY
v_call: TRBV2; j_call: TRBJ1-4; d_call: TRBD1; cdr3_aa: ASSSRWDRDLNEKLF
v_call: TRBV27; j_call: TRBJ1-2; d_call: -; cdr3_aa: ASSFGAGSGYT
v_call: TRBV28; j_call: TRBJ2-3; d_call: -; cdr3_aa: ASSPTMQATDTQY
v_call: TRBV3-1; j_call: TRBJ2-7; d_call: TRBD1; cdr3_aa: ASSRTTGGYEQY
v_call: TRBV6-1; j_call: TRBJ2-3; d_call: -; cdr3_aa: AIRATTDTQY
v_call: TRBV28; j_call: TRBJ2-7; d_call: -; cdr3_aa: ASSLLGDLQEQY
v_call: TRBV2; j_call: TRBJ2-3; d_call: -; cdr3_aa: ASSEGRLADTQY
v_call: TRBV20-1; j_call: TRBJ2-3; d_call: -; cdr3_aa: SASTSGLETDTQY